This paragraph covers one T cell receptor (beta chain) sequence. These data are taken from a study of blood T cell repertoires in COVID-19. Across the study: T cells, B-cell-depleted T cells, or PBMCs provided the cDNA or gDNA that served as material.

The CDR3 totals 14 residues. V was clipped by 8 bases and J by 5 bases; unmatched bases: 8. CDR1 MGHDK and CDR2 SYGVNS come from the germline V gene. Sequenced by immunoSEQ multiplex PCR; TCRdb stores in-frame clones only, minus some. The table has about 300,000 clones, 90% seen once. Living in about two dozen US areas, the participants were between roughly 18 and 90 years of age. This TCR was sampled from a woman in her late teens or twenties with acute COVID-19. Sequencing was performed on PBMCs or T cells enriched from blood (not recorded which). This chain links TRBV25-1 with TRBJ2-5, with 10 bases fitting TRBD2. In DNA form, the CDR3 reads TGTGCCAGCGGGGTAGCGGGAGGTGGGGAGACCCAGTACTTC. Its protein product is CASGVAGGGETQYF.